This T cell receptor (beta chain) was profiled in a study of shared clonotypes between healthy human individuals. Points from the study as a whole: The naive CD4 repertoires of a handful of donors were compared, and around 5% of clonotypes were shared. Investigators expected sequencing depth to affect clonotype sharing among donors.

Remarks on this clone: Its antigen is not identified.

All donors qualified as healthy HIV-negative adults and had experienced no recent acute infections or vaccinations. The method was immunoSEQ multiplex PCR; TCRdb's version includes in-frame clones alone and lacks a portion of them. The table lists around 750,000 clones, approximately 79% of them singletons. This CDR3 contains 16 residues. With 3 bases removed from V and 2 bases from J, the gap between germline ends came to 17 bases. Germline V lookup: CDR1 MNHEY, CDR2 SMNVEV (reference sequence). The source material was memory CD4+ T cells sorted from blood. The subset was: CD45RA-negative fraction. V usage is TRBV27 and J usage is TRBJ2-7; D remains ambiguous. The TCR was taken from a woman aged 25 to 45 in good health. This CDR3 reads CASSFGRLYGAYEQYF. CDR3 bases: TGTGCCAGCAGTTTTGGTAGGTTGTATGGGGCCTACGAGCAGTACTTC.